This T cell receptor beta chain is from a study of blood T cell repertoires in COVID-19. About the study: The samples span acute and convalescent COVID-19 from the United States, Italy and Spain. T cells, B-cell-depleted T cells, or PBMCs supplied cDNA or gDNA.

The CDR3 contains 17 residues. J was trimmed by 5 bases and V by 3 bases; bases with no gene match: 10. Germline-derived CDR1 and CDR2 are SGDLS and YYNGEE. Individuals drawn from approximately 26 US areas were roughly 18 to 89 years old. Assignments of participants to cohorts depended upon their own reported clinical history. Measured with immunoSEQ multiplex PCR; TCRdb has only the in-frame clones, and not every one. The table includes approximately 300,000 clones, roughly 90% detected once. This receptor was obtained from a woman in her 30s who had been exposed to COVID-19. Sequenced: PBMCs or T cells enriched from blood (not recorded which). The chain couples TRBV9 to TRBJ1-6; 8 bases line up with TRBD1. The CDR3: CASSALGDRFNNSPLHF. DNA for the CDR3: TGTGCCAGCAGCGCTCTTGGGGACAGGTTTAATAATTCACCCCTCCACTTT.